The subject of this entry is one T cell receptor beta chain. The protocol was immunoSEQ multiplex PCR, while the TCRdb copy is restricted to in-frame clones and leaves out a portion. The repertoire holds approximately 30,000 clones, with approximately 90% as singletons. Trimming stripped 3 bases from V and 4 bases from J, with 17 bases between. The CDR3 has 16 residues. Germline lookup yields CDR1 SGDLS and CDR2 YYNGEE. This sample stems from a study of T cells in localized non-small cell lung cancer. This sequence joins TRBV9 and TRBJ1-3, with TRBD1 as a possible D gene (6 bases). This TCR was sampled from a female donor at least 60 years old with stage II lung adenocarcinoma. The sample in question was peripheral blood mononuclear cells, obtained before any cancer treatment. Here the CDR3 DNA reads TGTGCCAGCAGCGCCAGTACAGGGAACATAGGAAACACCATATATTTT. Its translation is CASSASTGNIGNTIYF.